This entry is about one T cell receptor beta chain. What it recognizes is unknown. The data were taken from a study of CD8 T cells in ankylosing spondylitis. TCRdb re-analysed the 5' RACE reads in MiXCR, keeping a single row per CDR3 protein. Of roughly 350,000 distinct CDR3 sequences in the sample, 7% to 9% are singletons; the top ten hold roughly 15%. Unmatched junction bases numbered 4, after V lost 8 bases and J lost 7 bases. The germline V gene encodes CDR1 SEHNR and CDR2 FQNEAQ (reference sequence). CDR3 size: 12 residues. Overall study findings and caveats: A motif of fewer than ten highly homologous TCR beta variants was seen as apparently characteristic of ankylosing spondylitis blood.

The chain carries TRBV7-9 and TRBJ1-2, with TRBD1 matching 10 bases. The sequencing sample was made of blood, either unsorted or a sorted T cell fraction (not recorded which). The TCR was taken from a male donor with ankylosing spondylitis. The CDR3 spells CASRQGAGGYTF. The DNA for the CDR3 is TGTGCCAGCCGACAGGGGGCGGGTGGCTACACCTTC.